The 30 T cell receptor beta chains presented below share a single source sample, sequenced in a study of early T cells in non-severe SARS-CoV-2 infection. Via MiXCR, TCRdb re-called the 5' RACE reads, giving one row per CDR3 protein. The sample yields tens of thousands of distinct CDR3 sequences, 8% to 10% seen once. The sequenced sample consisted of whole blood. The origin of the receptors is an adult who was a healthcare worker with PCR-confirmed SARS-CoV-2 infection or an uninfected control (not recorded which).

This clonotype has ten or more counts. The V call is TRBV6-5, the J call TRBJ2-7, with 11 bases aligning to TRBD1. Unmatched junction bases numbered 11, after V lost 4 bases and J lost 6 bases. CDR1 is MNHEY and CDR2 is SVGAGI in the germline V gene. The CDR3 length is 16 residues. The CDR3 bases are TGTGCCAGCAGTTTCCAATACGGACAGGGGGCTTTCGAGCAGTACTTC. This codes for CASSFQYGQGAFEQYF.

The chain combines TRBV29-1 with TRBJ2-5; 12 nucleotides line up with TRBD2. Germline V CDR1 and CDR2: SQVTM, ANQGSEA. Unmatched junction bases numbered 7, after V lost 6 bases and J lost 5 bases. The CDR3 covers 14 residues. The CDR3 nucleotides are TGCAGCGTCCGGACTAGCGGGACTAGGGAGACCCAGTACTTC. Residues: CSVRTSGTRETQYF.

This clonotype has at least ten counts. The rearrangement joins TRBV7-9 to TRBJ2-7; the match to TRBD2 covers 14 bases. From germline, CDR1 is SEHNR and CDR2 FQNEAQ (reference sequence). The CDR3 contains 16 residues. V lost 4 bases and J lost 2; bases outside the gene matches: 4. Here the CDR3 reads CASSYWTSGRTYEQYF. The CDR3 coding sequence is TGTGCCAGCAGCTATTGGACTAGCGGGAGGACCTACGAGCAGTACTTC.

This clonotype was seen at least ten times. This rearrangement joins TRBV7-9 to TRBJ2-3; TRBD1 agrees at 8 bases. Germline lookup yields CDR1 SEHNR and CDR2 FQNEAQ (reference sequence). V shed 5 bases and J 2 bases; nucleotides not matched to a gene: 3. The CDR3 has 14 residues. Here the CDR3 reads CASSLTGDTDTQYF. The DNA for the CDR3 is TGTGCCAGCAGCCTGACAGGGGACACAGATACGCAGTATTTT.

This clonotype came up a few times. The chain joins TRBV12-3 or TRBV12-4 to TRBJ1-1, with D tentatively TRBD1 (5 bases). This CDR3 has 13 residues. V lost 7 bases and J 4 bases, leaving 13 bases between the germline ends. In DNA form, the CDR3 reads TGTGCCAGCATAATAAGGGGTTTCACTGAAGCTTTCTTT. Translating gives CASIIRGFTEAFF.

This clonotype was recorded at least ten times. The chain couples TRBV24-1 to TRBJ1-2; perhaps TRBD1 as D (6 bases). Germline CDR1 KGHDR, CDR2 SFDVKD. This CDR3 is 14 amino acids long. Trimming left V 2 bases short and J 7 bases short, with 13 bases between. Here the CDR3 DNA reads TGTGCCACCAGTGATTCCCGGACAGTTCGTGGCTACACCTTC. Its translation is CATSDSRTVRGYTF.

The CDR3: CASSSPAPGREETQYF. CDR3 bases: TGTGCCAGCAGCTCCCCGGCCCCAGGGAGGGAAGAGACCCAGTACTTC. This chain uses TRBV7-2 with TRBJ2-5; 7 bases line up with TRBD2. Per the germline V gene, CDR1 is SGHTA and CDR2 is FQGNSA. The CDR3 loop spans 16 amino acids. V dropped 4 bases and J dropped 3; count of bases not matched to a gene: 11.

Only a few counts were recorded for this clonotype. This rearrangement joins TRBV3-1 to TRBJ1-5; TRBD1 matches at 12 bases. This CDR3 has 17 residues. The V and J ends lost 8 bases and 2 bases, in that order; junction bases with no gene match: 10. Germline V gives CDR1 LGHDT, CDR2 YNNKEL (reference sequence). Here the CDR3 DNA reads TGTGCCAGCGGTCCGGGACAGGGGGCTTCTGGCAATCAGCCCCAGCATTTT. Translation: CASGPGQGASGNQPQHF.

This clonotype has at least ten counts. The chain is built from TRBV7-9 and TRBJ2-7, with TRBD1 as a possible D gene (5 bases). This CDR3 has 12 amino acids. V shed 5 bases and J shed 5 bases, with 10 bases lying between them. Germline CDR1 SEHNR, CDR2 FQNEAQ (reference sequence). The CDR3 DNA reads TGTGCCAGCAGCCCTCCAGGGAACGAGCAGTACTTC. Translated: CASSPPGNEQYF.

There are a few counts of this clonotype. V is TRBV19 and J is TRBJ2-6; 7 bases agree with TRBD2. Germline CDR1 reads LNHDA; CDR2 reads SQIVND (reference sequence). The trim removed 9 bases at V and 6 bases at J, leaving 17 bases unmatched. The CDR3 is 17 amino acids. CDR3: CASASSREGIVANVLTF. The CDR3 DNA is TGTGCCAGCGCCTCTTCGAGGGAGGGCATTGTGGCCAACGTCCTGACTTTC.

This clonotype has just a few counts. The chain joins TRBV7-2 to TRBJ2-1; D may be TRBD1 or TRBD2 (5 bases each). The germline gives CDR1 SGHTA, CDR2 FQGNSA. Trimming took off 3 bases at V and 1 base at J, with 10 bases between the two ends. This CDR3 spans 15 amino acids. The CDR3 DNA sequence: TGTGCCAGCAGCTTTGGGGACCTTTCCTACAATGAGCAGTTCTTC. This sequence encodes CASSFGDLSYNEQFF.

A few counts support this clonotype. This chain links TRBV7-2 with TRBJ2-3, with 12 bases lining up with TRBD2. V shed 6 bases and J 7 bases; nucleotides not matched to a gene: 5. This CDR3 has 14 amino acids. Per germline, CDR1 SGHTA and CDR2 FQGNSA. The CDR3: CASRTSGSTNTQYF. CDR3 DNA: TGTGCCAGCAGGACTAGCGGGAGTACGAATACGCAGTATTTT. Full variable domain (outside the CDR3, taken from reference TRBV7-2 and TRBJ2-3): GAGVSQSPSNKVTEKGKDVELRCDPISGHTALYWYRQSLGQGLEFLIYFQGNSAPDKSGLPSDRFSAERTGGSVSTLTIQRTQQEDSAVYLCASRTSGSTNTQYFGPGTRLTVL.

This clonotype came up many times. The chain joins TRBV12-3 or TRBV12-4 to TRBJ1-3; possible D gene TRBD1, 5 bases. The germline V and J ends were trimmed by 0 bases and 0 bases, with 9 bases remaining between them. This CDR3 comprises 16 residues. CDR3 in amino acids: CASSLAIGTSGNTIYF. CDR3 nucleotides: TGTGCCAGCAGTTTAGCGATCGGGACCTCTGGAAACACCATATATTTT.

This clonotype was found once. The V and J genes are TRBV11-2 and TRBJ2-1, with D maybe TRBD1 (5 bases). Trimming shortened V by 1 base and J by 5 bases, and 6 bases separated the two germline ends. The CDR3 contains 13 residues. Germline V gene data show CDR1 as SGHAT and CDR2 as FQNNGV. CDR3 coding DNA: TGTGCCAGCAGCTTAGCACAGGACAATGAGCAGTTCTTC. It specifies CASSLAQDNEQFF.

This clonotype was seen many times. The rearrangement links TRBV28 to TRBJ2-5; D remains ambiguous. Germline loops: CDR1 MDHEN, CDR2 SYDVKM. CDR3 size: 12 residues. Trimming shortened V by 5 bases and J by 4 bases, and 8 bases separated the two germline ends. As DNA, the CDR3 is TGTGCCAGCAGTACGGGCCCAGAGACCCAGTACTTC. The encoded protein is CASSTGPETQYF.

This clonotype was seen ten or more times. V usage is TRBV12-3 or TRBV12-4 and J usage is TRBJ1-1; D remains ambiguous. The V and J ends lost 5 bases and 2 bases respectively, with 3 bases between them. The CDR3 extends over 11 amino acids. CDR3 sequence: CASSRNTEAFF. The DNA of the CDR3 is TGTGCCAGCAGTCGTAACACTGAAGCTTTCTTT.

In its sample, this clonotype was seen a few times. The gene calls are TRBV5-1 and TRBJ2-4; a weak D match, TRBD1 (6 bases). The germline V and J ends were trimmed by 4 bases and 8 bases, with 13 bases remaining between them. Per the germline V gene, CDR1 is SGHRS and CDR2 is YFSETQ. The CDR3 contains 13 residues. CDR3 DNA sequence: TGCGCCAGCAGCGCCCGGGACAACGACATTCAGTACTTC. Translation gives CASSARDNDIQYF.

This clonotype was counted only a few times. V is TRBV28 and J is TRBJ2-7, with TRBD1 identical over 7 bases. V lost 7 bases to trimming and J lost 3 bases; unmatched junction nucleotides: 6. CDR3 length: 13 amino acids. From germline, CDR1 is MDHEN and CDR2 SYDVKM. The CDR3 DNA reads TGTGCCAGCAACTCCTACAGGGGCTACGAGCAGTACTTC. Encoded protein: CASNSYRGYEQYF.

This clonotype has a handful of counts. This chain uses TRBV7-9 with TRBJ2-1, with TRBD2 matching over 10 bases. V shed 5 bases and J 4 bases; nucleotides not matched to a gene: 5. Germline CDR1 SEHNR, CDR2 FQNEAQ (reference sequence). The CDR3 is 15 residues long. CDR3 protein: CASSNSGRTYNEQFF. For the CDR3, the DNA is TGTGCCAGCAGCAATAGCGGGAGGACATACAATGAGCAGTTCTTC.

This clonotype was detected ten times or more. This chain connects TRBV27 to TRBJ2-7; TRBD1 is a possible D gene (5 bases). Germline loops: CDR1 MNHEY, CDR2 SMNVEV (reference sequence). V lost 1 base, J lost 4 bases, and 14 bases lay in between. There are 15 residues in the CDR3. CDR3: CASSLLVGVPYEQYF. CDR3 sequence (DNA): TGTGCCAGCAGTTTATTGGTAGGGGTCCCTTACGAGCAGTACTTC.

This clonotype appeared many times. J is TRBJ1-5 and V is TRBV7-8, with D possibly being TRBD1 (6 bases). The CDR3 extends over 15 amino acids. Between the trimmed V and J ends, which lost 5 bases and 6 bases, there was a span of 17 bases. The germline CDR1 and CDR2 sequences are SGHVS and FQNEAQ. In nucleotides, the CDR3 is TGTGCCAGCAGCCTCTTTAGGGACAATAGTCAGCCCCAGCATTTT. Encoded protein: CASSLFRDNSQPQHF.

This clonotype was picked up a small number of times. V usage is TRBV3-1 and J usage is TRBJ1-1; D unclear. In germline, CDR1 is LGHDT, CDR2 YNNKEL (reference sequence). The CDR3 sequence is 12 residues long. V lost 4 bases to trimming and J lost 7 bases, with 10 bases between them. The chain's CDR3 is CASSPGRNEAFF. The CDR3 DNA follows: TGTGCCAGCAGCCCCGGACGGAATGAAGCTTTCTTT.

This chain uses TRBV27 with TRBJ2-3; 14 nucleotides match TRBD2. The CDR3 runs 17 residues. Germline CDR1 and CDR2: MNHEY and SMNVEV (reference sequence). V lost 4 bases to trimming and J lost 6 bases; unmatched junction nucleotides: 9. CDR3 in amino acids: CASSSPGLAGGRDTQYF. CDR3 nucleotides: TGTGCCAGCAGTTCGCCAGGACTAGCGGGGGGCAGGGATACGCAGTATTTT.

The V call is TRBV11-2, the J call TRBJ2-1; 9 nucleotides align to TRBD2. The J segment lost 9 bases and the V segment lost 6 bases, leaving 12 bases of the junction unmatched. Germline V gene data show CDR1 as SGHAT and CDR2 as FQNNGV. The CDR3 loop spans 15 amino acids. CDR3 sequence (DNA): TGTGCCAGCAGGGCCGGGACTAGCAGATCCCCTGAGCAGTTCTTC. Protein product: CASRAGTSRSPEQFF.

There are a few counts of this clonotype. The chain combines TRBV14 with TRBJ2-3; D is possibly TRBD2 (6 bases). Germline V gene data show CDR1 as SGHDN and CDR2 as FVKESK. The CDR3 totals 14 residues. Trimming stripped 4 bases from V and 8 bases from J, with 16 bases between. The CDR3 spells CASSPGTTGGTQYF. Written as DNA, the CDR3 is TGTGCCAGCAGCCCCGGGACGACCGGGGGTACGCAGTATTTT.

The rearrangement uses TRBV19 and TRBJ1-2; possible D gene TRBD1, 6 bases. V lost 6 bases and J 3 bases, leaving 11 bases between the germline ends. The CDR3 loop spans 13 amino acids. Germline V CDR1 and CDR2: LNHDA, SQIVND (reference sequence). The CDR3 sequence is CASRTGQYYGYTF. As DNA, the CDR3 is TGTGCCAGTAGAACCGGACAGTACTATGGCTACACCTTC.

There are a few counts of this clonotype. V gene TRBV28 combines with J gene TRBJ2-1; the D is unclear. The CDR3 is 15 residues long. V gave up 5 bases and J gave up 0 bases, with 11 bases separating them. CDR1 is MDHEN, CDR2 SYDVKM, per germline. CDR3 in amino acids: CASSPEWGSYNEQFF. In DNA form, the CDR3 reads TGTGCCAGCAGTCCGGAGTGGGGCTCCTACAATGAGCAGTTCTTC.

There are a few counts of this clonotype. The rearrangement joins TRBV4-3 to TRBJ1-1; D ambiguous. This CDR3 region has 16 residues. Deletions cut 1 base from V and 5 bases from J, with 17 bases between. The germline V gene has CDR1 LGHNA and CDR2 YSLEER. This CDR3 is CASSQVSVGRGTEAFF. The CDR3 DNA follows: TGCGCCAGCAGCCAAGTGAGCGTAGGACGAGGGACTGAAGCTTTCTTT.

This clonotype was found many times. The V call is TRBV7-2, the J call TRBJ1-2; D not certain. Per germline, CDR1 SGHTA and CDR2 FQGNSA. V lost 5 bases to trimming and J lost 2 bases, with 9 bases between them. CDR3 length equals 13 residues. The CDR3 loop reads CASSPGRNYGYTF. In nucleotides, the CDR3 is TGTGCCAGCAGCCCCGGACGGAACTATGGCTACACCTTC.

This clonotype has a count of ten or more. The chain recombines TRBV9 with TRBJ1-2; possible D gene TRBD1, 5 bases. V shed 0 bases and J shed 1 base, with 10 bases lying between them. Germline loops: CDR1 SGDLS, CDR2 YYNGEE. The CDR3 is 15 amino acids. CDR3 coding DNA: TGTGCCAGCAGCGTAGCCCCGACAGTTAACTATGGCTACACCTTC. Translated: CASSVAPTVNYGYTF.